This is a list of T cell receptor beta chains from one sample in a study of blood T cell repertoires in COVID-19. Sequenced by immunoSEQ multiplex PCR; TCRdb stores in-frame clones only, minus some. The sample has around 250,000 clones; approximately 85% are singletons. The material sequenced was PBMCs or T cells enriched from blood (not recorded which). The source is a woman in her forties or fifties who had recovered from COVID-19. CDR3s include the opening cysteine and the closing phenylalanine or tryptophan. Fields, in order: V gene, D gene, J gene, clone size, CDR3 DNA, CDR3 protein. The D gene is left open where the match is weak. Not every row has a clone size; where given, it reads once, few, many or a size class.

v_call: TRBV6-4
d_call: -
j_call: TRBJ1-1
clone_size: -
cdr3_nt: TGTGCCAGCAGTGAGAATACCGGGACATCCCCGGCTTTCTTT
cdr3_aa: CASSENTGTSPAFF

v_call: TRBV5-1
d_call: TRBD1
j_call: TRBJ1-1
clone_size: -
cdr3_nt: TGCGCCAGCAGCTTGGCAGGGGGCAGTACTGAAGCTTTCTTT
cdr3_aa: CASSLAGGSTEAFF

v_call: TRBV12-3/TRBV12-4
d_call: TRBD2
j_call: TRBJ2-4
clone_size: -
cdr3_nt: TGTGCCAGCAGCCCGACCCCTCTAGCGGGAGAGAACTTC
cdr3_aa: CASSPTPLAGENF

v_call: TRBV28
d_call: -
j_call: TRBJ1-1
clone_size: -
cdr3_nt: TGTGCCAGCAGGGCCACCCGGACTCCTGTTTTT
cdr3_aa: CASRATRTPVF

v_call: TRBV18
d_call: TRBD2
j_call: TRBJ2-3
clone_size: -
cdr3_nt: TGTGCCAGCTCACCATTACAAGCGGGAGTGTCAGATACGCAGTATTTT
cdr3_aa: CASSPLQAGVSDTQYF

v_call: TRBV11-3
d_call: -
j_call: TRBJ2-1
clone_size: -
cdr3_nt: TGTGCCAGCAGCTCCTCCCGCTCCTACAATGAGCAGTTCTTC
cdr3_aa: CASSSSRSYNEQFF

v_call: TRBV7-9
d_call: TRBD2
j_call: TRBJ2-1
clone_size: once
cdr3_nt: TGTGCCAGCAGCTTGGGACTAGCGGGAGGGTCCTACAATGAGCAGTTCTTC
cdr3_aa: CASSLGLAGGSYNEQFF

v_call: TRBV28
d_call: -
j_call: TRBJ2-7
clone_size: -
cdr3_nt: TGTGCCAGCAGCCGTAACTACGAGCAGTACTTC
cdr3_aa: CASSRNYEQYF

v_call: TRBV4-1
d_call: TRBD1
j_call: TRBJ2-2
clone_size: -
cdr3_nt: TGCGCCAGCAGCCAGCCGGAGTCACCGGGGACAGGGGGCTCCGGGGAGCTGTTTTTT
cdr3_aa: CASSQPESPGTGGSGELFF

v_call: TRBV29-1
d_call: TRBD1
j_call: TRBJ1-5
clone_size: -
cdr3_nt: TGCAGCGTTCAGGGCGGGACAGGCAGCAATCAGCCCCAGCATTTT
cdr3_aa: CSVQGGTGSNQPQHF

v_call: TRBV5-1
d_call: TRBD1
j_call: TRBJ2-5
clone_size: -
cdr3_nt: TGCGCCAGCAGCGTCGGACAGGGGGACGGAGAGACCCAGTACTTC
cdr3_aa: CASSVGQGDGETQYF

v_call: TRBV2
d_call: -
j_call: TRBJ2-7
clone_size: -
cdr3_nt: TGTGCCAGCAGTGGACAGTTATACGAGCAGTACTTC
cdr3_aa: CASSGQLYEQYF

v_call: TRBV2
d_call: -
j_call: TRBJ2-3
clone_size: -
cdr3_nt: TGTGCCAGCAGTGAGAGGACAGATACGCAGTATTTT
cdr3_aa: CASSERTDTQYF

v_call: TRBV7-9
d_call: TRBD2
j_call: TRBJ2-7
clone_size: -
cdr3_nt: TGTGCCAGCAGCTTAGTTCGGCGGGAGGGCGGCGAGCAGTACTTC
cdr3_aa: CASSLVRREGGEQYF

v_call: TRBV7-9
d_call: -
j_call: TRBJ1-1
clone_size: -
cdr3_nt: TGTGCCAGCAGCACAGGCGCAGGGTGGGTGAACACTGAAGCTTTCTTT
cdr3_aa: CASSTGAGWVNTEAFF

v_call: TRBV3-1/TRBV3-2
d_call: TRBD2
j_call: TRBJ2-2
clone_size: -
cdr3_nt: TGTGCCAGCAGCCAAGGGGTAGCGGGAATTAACACCGGGGAGCTGTTTTTT
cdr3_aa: CASSQGVAGINTGELFF

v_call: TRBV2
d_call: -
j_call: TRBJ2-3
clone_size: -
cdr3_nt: TGTGCCAGCTGGGAGAGCACAGATACGCAGTATTTT
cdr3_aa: CASWESTDTQYF

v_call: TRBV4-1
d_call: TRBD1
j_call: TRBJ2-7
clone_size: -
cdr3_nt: TGCGCCAGCAGCGCCCGACAGGGTACTGATTCCTACGAGCAGTACTTC
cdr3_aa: CASSARQGTDSYEQYF

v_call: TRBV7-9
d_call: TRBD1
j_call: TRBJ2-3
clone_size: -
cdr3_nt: TGTGCCAGCAGCTTAGCACAGGGGGGAGTAAGAGATACGCAGTATTTT
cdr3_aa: CASSLAQGGVRDTQYF

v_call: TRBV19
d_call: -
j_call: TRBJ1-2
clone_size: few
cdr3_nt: TGTGCCAGTAGTACTGCGCAGGGGTTAAACTATGGCTACACCTTC
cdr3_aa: CASSTAQGLNYGYTF

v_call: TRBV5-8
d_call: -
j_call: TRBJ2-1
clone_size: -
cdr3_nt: TGTGCCAGCAGCTTGTACAAGACTGGCAGGGATGAGCAGTTCTTC
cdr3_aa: CASSLYKTGRDEQFF

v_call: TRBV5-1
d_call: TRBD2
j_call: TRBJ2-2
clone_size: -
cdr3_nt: TGCGCCAGCAGCTTAGGGAGGGCGAACACCGGGGAGCTGTTTTTT
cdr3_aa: CASSLGRANTGELFF

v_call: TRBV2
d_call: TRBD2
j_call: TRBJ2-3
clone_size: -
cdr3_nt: TGTGCCAGCAGTGCGTTGATTCCAGCGGGAGATTTTGCAGATACGCAGTATTTT
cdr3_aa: CASSALIPAGDFADTQYF

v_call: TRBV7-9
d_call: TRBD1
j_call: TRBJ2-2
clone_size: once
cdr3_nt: TGTGCCAGCAGCTTAAAGGGACAGATTTCCACCGGGGAGCTGTTTTTT
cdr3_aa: CASSLKGQISTGELFF

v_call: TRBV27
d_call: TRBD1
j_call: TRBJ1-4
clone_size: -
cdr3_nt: TGTGCCAGCAGTTTATTTGGGACAGGGGGCGAGGTTAATGAAAAACTGTTTTTT
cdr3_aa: CASSLFGTGGEVNEKLFF

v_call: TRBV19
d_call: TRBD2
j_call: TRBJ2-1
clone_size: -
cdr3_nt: TGTGCCAGTAGTCCGAGCGGGAGGGGGAGTGAGCAGTTCTTC
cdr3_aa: CASSPSGRGSEQFF

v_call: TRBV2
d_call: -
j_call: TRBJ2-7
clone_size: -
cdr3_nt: TGTGCCAGCAGTGCGGACAGCTACTACGAGCAGTACTTC
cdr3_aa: CASSADSYYEQYF

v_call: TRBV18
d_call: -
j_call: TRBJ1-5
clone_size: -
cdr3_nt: TGTGCCAGCTCACCAAGGGCAGGGTCAGCCCCCAATCAGCCCCAGCATTTT
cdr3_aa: CASSPRAGSAPNQPQHF

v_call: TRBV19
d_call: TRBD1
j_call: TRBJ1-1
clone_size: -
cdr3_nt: TGTGCCAGTAGTACCCGACAGGGAAAGAACACTGAAGCTTTCTTT
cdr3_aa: CASSTRQGKNTEAFF

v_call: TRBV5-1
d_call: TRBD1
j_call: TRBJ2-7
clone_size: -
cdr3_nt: TGCGCCAGCAGCTTGGGGGGACAGGGGGCGAGTGAGCAGTACTTC
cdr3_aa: CASSLGGQGASEQYF

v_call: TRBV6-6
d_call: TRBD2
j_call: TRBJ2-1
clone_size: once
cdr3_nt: TGTGCCAGCAGTATCCGGACTAGCGGGAGGGCCCATGAGCAGTTCTTC
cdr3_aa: CASSIRTSGRAHEQFF

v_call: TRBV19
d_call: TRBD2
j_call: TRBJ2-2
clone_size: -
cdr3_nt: TGTGCCAGTGGGCAGGGACTATCTAACACCGGGGAGCTGTTTTTT
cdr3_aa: CASGQGLSNTGELFF

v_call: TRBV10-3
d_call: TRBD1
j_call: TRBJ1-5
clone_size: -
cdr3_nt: TGTGCCAGCTTCAACAGGGGGGAGAATCAGCCCCAGCATTTT
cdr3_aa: CASFNRGENQPQHF

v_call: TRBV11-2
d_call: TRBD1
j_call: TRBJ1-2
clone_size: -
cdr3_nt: TGTGCCAGCAGCCCAGACAGGGGCTATGGCTACACCTTC
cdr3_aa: CASSPDRGYGYTF

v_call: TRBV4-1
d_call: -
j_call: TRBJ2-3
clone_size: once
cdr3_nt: TGCGCCAGCAGCCAAGCCTTCAGCGTGCGAGATACGCAGTATTTT
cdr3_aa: CASSQAFSVRDTQYF

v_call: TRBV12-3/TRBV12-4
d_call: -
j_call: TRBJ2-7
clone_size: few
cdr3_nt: TGTGCCAGCAGGACCGCAGGCAATTACGAGCAGTACTTC
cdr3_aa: CASRTAGNYEQYF